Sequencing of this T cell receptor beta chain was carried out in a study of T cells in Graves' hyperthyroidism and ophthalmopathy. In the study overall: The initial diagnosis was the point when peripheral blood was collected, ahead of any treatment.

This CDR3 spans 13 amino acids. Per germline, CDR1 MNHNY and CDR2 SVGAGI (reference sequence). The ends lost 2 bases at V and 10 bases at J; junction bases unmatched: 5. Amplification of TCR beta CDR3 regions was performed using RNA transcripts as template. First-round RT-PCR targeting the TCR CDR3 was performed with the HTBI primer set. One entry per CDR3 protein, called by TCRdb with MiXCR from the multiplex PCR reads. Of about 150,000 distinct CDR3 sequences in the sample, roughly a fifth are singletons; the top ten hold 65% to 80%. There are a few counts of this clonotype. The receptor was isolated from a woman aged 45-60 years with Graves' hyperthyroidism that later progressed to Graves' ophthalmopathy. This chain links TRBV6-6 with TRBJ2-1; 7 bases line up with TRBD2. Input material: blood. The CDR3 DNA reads TGTGCCAGCAGTTACATCGGGGGAGGGGAGCAGTTCTTC. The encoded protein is CASSYIGGGEQFF.